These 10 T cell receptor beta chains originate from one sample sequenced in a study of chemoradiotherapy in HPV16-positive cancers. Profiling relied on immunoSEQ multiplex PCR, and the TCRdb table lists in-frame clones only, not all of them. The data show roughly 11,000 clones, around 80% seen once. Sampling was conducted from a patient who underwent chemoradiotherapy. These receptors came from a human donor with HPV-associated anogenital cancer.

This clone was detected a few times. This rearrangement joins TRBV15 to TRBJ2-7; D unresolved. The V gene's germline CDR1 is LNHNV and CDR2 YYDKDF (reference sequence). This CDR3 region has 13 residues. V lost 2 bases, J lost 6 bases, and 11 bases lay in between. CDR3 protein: CATSRQGIPEQYF. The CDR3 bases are TGTGCCACCAGCAGACAAGGCATCCCCGAGCAGTACTTC.

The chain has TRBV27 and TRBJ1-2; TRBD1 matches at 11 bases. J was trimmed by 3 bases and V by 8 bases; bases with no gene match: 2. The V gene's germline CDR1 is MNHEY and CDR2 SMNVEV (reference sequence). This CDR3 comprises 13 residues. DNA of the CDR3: TGTGCCAGCGGACAGGGGGCTGACTATGGCTACACCTTC. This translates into CASGQGADYGYTF.

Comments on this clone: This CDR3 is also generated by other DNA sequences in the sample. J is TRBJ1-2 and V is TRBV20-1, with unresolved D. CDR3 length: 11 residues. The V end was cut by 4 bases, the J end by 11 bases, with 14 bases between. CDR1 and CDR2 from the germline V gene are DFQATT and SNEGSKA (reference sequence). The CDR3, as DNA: TGCAGTGCTACCGCCTCTGTCGGTTACACCTTC. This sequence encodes CSATASVGYTF.

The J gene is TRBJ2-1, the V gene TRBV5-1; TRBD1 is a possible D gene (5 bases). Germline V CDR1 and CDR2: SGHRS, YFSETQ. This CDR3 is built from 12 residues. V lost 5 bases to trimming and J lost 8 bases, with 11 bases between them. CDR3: CASRYDRDEQFF. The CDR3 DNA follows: TGCGCCAGCAGGTACGACAGAGATGAGCAGTTCTTC. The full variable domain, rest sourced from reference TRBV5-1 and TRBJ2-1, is KAGVTQTPRYLIKTRGQQVTLSCSPISGHRSVSWYQQTPGQGLQFLFEYFSETQRNKGNFPGRFSGRQFSNSRSEMNVSTLELGDSALYLCASRYDRDEQFFGPGTRLTVL.

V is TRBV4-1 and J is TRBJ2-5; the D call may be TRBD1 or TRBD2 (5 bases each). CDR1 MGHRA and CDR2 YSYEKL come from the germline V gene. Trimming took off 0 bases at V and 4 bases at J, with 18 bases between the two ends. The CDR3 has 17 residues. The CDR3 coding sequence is TGCGCCAGCAGCCAAGATCGGACTCCGCGTAGGGGAGAGACCCAGTACTTC. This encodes CASSQDRTPRRGETQYF.

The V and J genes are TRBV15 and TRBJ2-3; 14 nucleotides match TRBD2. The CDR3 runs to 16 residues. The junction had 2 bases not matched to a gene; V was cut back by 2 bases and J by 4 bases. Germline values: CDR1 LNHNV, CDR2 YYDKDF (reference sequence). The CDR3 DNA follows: TGTGCCACCAGCAGACCGACTAGCGGGGGGGCAGATACGCAGTATTTT. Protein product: CATSRPTSGGADTQYF.

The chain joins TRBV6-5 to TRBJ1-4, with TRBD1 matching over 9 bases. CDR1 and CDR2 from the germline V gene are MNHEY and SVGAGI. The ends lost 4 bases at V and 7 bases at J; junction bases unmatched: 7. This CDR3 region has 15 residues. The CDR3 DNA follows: TGTGCCAGCAGTTCTACAGGGGGCAAGGGTGAAAAACTGTTTTTT. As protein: CASSSTGGKGEKLFF.

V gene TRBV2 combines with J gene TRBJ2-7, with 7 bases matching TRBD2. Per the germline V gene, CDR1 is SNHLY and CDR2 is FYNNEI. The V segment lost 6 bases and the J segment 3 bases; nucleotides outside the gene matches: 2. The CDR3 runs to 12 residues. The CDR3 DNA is TGTGCCAGCAGACGGGGGGACTACGAGCAGTACTTC. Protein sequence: CASRRGDYEQYF.

The DNA of the CDR3 is TGTGCCAGCAGCCCAACAGGGGGCGCGGACAATGAGCAGTTCTTC. Translation: CASSPTGGADNEQFF. The gene calls are TRBV7-9 and TRBJ2-1; 9 bases are a match to TRBD1. The ends lost 5 bases at V and 5 bases at J; junction bases unmatched: 7. Looked up from germline, CDR1 is SEHNR and CDR2 is FQNEAQ (reference sequence). CDR3 length equals 15 residues.

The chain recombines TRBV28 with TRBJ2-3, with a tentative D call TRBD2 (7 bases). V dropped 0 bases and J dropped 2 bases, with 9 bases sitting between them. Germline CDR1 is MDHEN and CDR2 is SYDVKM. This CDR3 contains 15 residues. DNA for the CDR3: TGTGCCAGCAGTTTATGGGCGGGGGCCACAGATACGCAGTATTTT. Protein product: CASSLWAGATDTQYF.